These 25 T cell receptor beta chains originate from one sample sequenced in a study of blood T cell repertoires in COVID-19. The protocol was immunoSEQ multiplex PCR, while the TCRdb copy is restricted to in-frame clones and leaves out a portion. The table has 65,000 to 85,000 clones, about 86% seen once. The sample consisted of peripheral blood. The receptors stem from a man in his fifties or sixties with active COVID-19.

The chain carries TRBV6-6 and TRBJ1-2; D may be TRBD1 (5 bases). In germline, CDR1 is MNHNY, CDR2 SVGAGI (reference sequence). V dropped 5 bases and J dropped 0 bases, with 13 bases sitting between them. CDR3 length equals 15 residues. This CDR3 is CASSREGLSNYGYTF. The CDR3 DNA reads TGTGCCAGCAGTCGAGAGGGACTATCTAACTATGGCTACACCTTC.

This chain links TRBV6-5 with TRBJ1-1, with a tentative D call TRBD1 (5 bases). V dropped 5 bases and J dropped 1 base, with 11 bases sitting between them. Per germline, CDR1 MNHEY and CDR2 SVGAGI. The CDR3 extends over 14 amino acids. CDR3: CASSRGHTNTEAFF. The CDR3 DNA reads TGTGCCAGCAGTCGTGGACATACGAACACTGAAGCTTTCTTT.

This rearrangement joins TRBV19 to TRBJ1-2, with a tentative D call TRBD1 (6 bases). Looked up from germline, CDR1 is LNHDA and CDR2 is SQIVND (reference sequence). The CDR3 consists of 13 residues. Trimming left V 6 bases short and J 3 bases short, with 11 bases between. The CDR3 DNA reads as TGTGCCAGTAGCACAGGGTTAGACTATGGCTACACCTTC. This encodes CASSTGLDYGYTF.

The V and J genes are TRBV2 and TRBJ2-1; 8 nucleotides line up with TRBD2. V trimming: 7 bases; J trimming: 6 bases; junction bases outside the gene matches: 8. The CDR3 spans 14 residues. Per the germline V gene, CDR1 is SNHLY and CDR2 is FYNNEI. The CDR3 DNA sequence: TGTGCCAGCACTCGAGCGCGGGGGGTCAATGAGCAGTTCTTC. This gives the protein CASTRARGVNEQFF.

Notes on this clone: Germline and junction disagree at one end, which may indicate a read error. This chain uses TRBV7-2 with TRBJ2-3; 9 bases line up with TRBD2. The germline CDR1 and CDR2 sequences are SGHTA and FQGNSA. The CDR3 covers 13 residues. Here the CDR3 reads CASSVAGADTQYF. The CDR3 bases are TGTGCCAGCAGCGTAGCGGGAGCAGATACGCAGTATTTT.

The rearrangement links TRBV7-2 to TRBJ1-3, with a tentative D call TRBD1 (5 bases). The CDR3 is 15 residues long. V gave up 7 bases and J gave up 1 base, with 14 bases separating them. Germline V gene sequence: CDR1 SGHTA, CDR2 FQGNSA. This CDR3 is CASTPPGPSGNTIYF. CDR3 nucleotide sequence: TGTGCCAGCACCCCCCCAGGGCCGTCTGGAAACACCATATATTTT. Combining the CDR3 with reference TRBV7-2 and TRBJ1-3 gives the whole variable domain GAGVSQSPSNKVTEKGKDVELRCDPISGHTALYWYRQSLGQGLEFLIYFQGNSAPDKSGLPSDRFSAERTGGSVSTLTIQRTQQEDSAVYLCASTPPGPSGNTIYFGEGSWLTVV.

This chain uses TRBV5-1 with TRBJ2-5, with 7 positions matching TRBD1. CDR1 and CDR2 from the germline V gene are SGHRS and YFSETQ. The CDR3 consists of 16 residues. Unmatched junction bases numbered 12, after V lost 4 bases and J lost 3 bases. CDR3 sequence (DNA): TGCGCCAGCAGCCCTGAGGGGACAGAGCCTGAAGAGACCCAGTACTTC. Protein product: CASSPEGTEPEETQYF. Complete variable domain (other parts from reference TRBV5-1 and TRBJ2-5): KAGVTQTPRYLIKTRGQQVTLSCSPISGHRSVSWYQQTPGQGLQFLFEYFSETQRNKGNFPGRFSGRQFSNSRSEMNVSTLELGDSALYLCASSPEGTEPEETQYFGPGTRLLVL.

This clone was seen only once. This chain links TRBV27 with TRBJ1-6; the D gene is possibly TRBD1 (5 bases). The CDR3 is 14 amino acids. CDR1 and CDR2 from the germline V gene are MNHEY and SMNVEV (reference sequence). V was cut by 3 bases and J by 10 bases, with 13 bases left in between. Here the CDR3 reads CASSLGRAESPLHF. CDR3 in DNA: TGTGCCAGCAGTTTGGGCAGGGCGGAATCACCCCTCCACTTT.

The chain joins TRBV3-1 (or the pseudogene TRBV3-2) to TRBJ1-6; D is perhaps TRBD1 (5 bases). Germline loops: CDR1 LGHDT, CDR2 YNNKEL (reference sequence). The length of the CDR3 is 14 residues. V was trimmed by 0 bases and J by 15 bases, leaving 15 bases between them. The CDR3 loop is CASSQDVRPGGLHF. The CDR3 DNA reads TGTGCCAGCAGCCAAGATGTACGGCCCGGGGGCCTCCACTTT.

The DNA of the CDR3 is TGTGCCTGCCGCCTAGCGGGAGGGCGGGATGAGCAGTTCTTC. Amino acids: CACRLAGGRDEQFF. V and J are TRBV11-1 and TRBJ2-1; 12 positions agree with TRBD2. The V and J ends lost 11 bases and 8 bases, in that order; junction bases with no gene match: 10. Germline loops: CDR1 SGHAT, CDR2 FQDESV (reference sequence). CDR3 length: 14 amino acids.

The chain couples TRBV19 to TRBJ2-6; TRBD1 aligns across 8 bases. The ends lost 1 base at V and 0 bases at J; junction bases unmatched: 5. Germline V gene lookup returns CDR1 LNHDA and CDR2 SQIVND (reference sequence). The CDR3 spans 18 residues. CDR3 DNA: TGTGCCAGTAGTATAGGACAGGGGTTTGTCTCTGGGGCCAACGTCCTGACTTTC. Its translation: CASSIGQGFVSGANVLTF.

The rearrangement uses TRBV5-4 and TRBJ2-7; 9 bases agree with TRBD2. The CDR3 is made up of 15 amino acids. Germline values: CDR1 SGHNT, CDR2 YYREEE (reference sequence). V dropped 0 bases and J dropped 4; count of bases not matched to a gene: 5. The CDR3 bases are TGTGCCAGCAGCTTGGGACTAGCGGAGGGGTACGAGCAGTACTTC. This translates into CASSLGLAEGYEQYF.

V is TRBV7-9 and J is TRBJ2-3, with a possible D match to TRBD2 (5 bases). Trimming shortened V by 2 bases and J by 0 bases, and 9 bases separated the two germline ends. There are 15 residues in the CDR3. Germline V gene sequence: CDR1 SEHNR, CDR2 FQNEAQ (reference sequence). This CDR3 is CASSLLDYSTDTQYF. The CDR3 coding sequence is TGTGCCAGCAGCTTACTAGACTATAGCACAGATACGCAGTATTTT.

The rearrangement joins TRBV6-5 to TRBJ2-7, with 8 positions matching TRBD1. CDR3 size: 14 residues. In germline, CDR1 is MNHEY, CDR2 SVGAGI. The trim removed 7 bases at V and 6 bases at J, leaving 11 bases unmatched. The CDR3 spells CASTEDRAGPEQYF. The CDR3 region has the DNA TGTGCCAGCACCGAGGACAGGGCCGGACCCGAGCAGTACTTC.

The V call is TRBV27, the J call TRBJ2-5, with 10 bases identical to TRBD1. Germline V gene lookup returns CDR1 MNHEY and CDR2 SMNVEV (reference sequence). The CDR3 length is 15 residues. The trim removed 6 bases at V and 5 bases at J, leaving 9 bases unmatched. The CDR3 spells CASSRNSDRGETQYF. Here the CDR3 DNA reads TGTGCCAGCAGCCGAAACTCGGACAGGGGGGAGACCCAGTACTTC.

The rearrangement links TRBV6-5 to TRBJ2-7; D call uncertain. V shed 6 bases and J shed 4 bases, with 16 bases lying between them. This CDR3 is built from 14 residues. The germline CDR1 and CDR2 sequences are MNHEY and SVGAGI. The CDR3 here is CASRPLRWAYEQYF. Here the CDR3 DNA reads TGTGCCAGCAGGCCCTTACGTTGGGCGTACGAGCAGTACTTC.

The chain couples TRBV5-8 to TRBJ2-5; the match to TRBD2 covers 9 bases. The junction had 6 bases not matched to a gene; V was cut back by 2 bases and J by 1 base. Germline loops: CDR1 SGHTS, CDR2 YDEGEE. This CDR3 is 16 amino acids long. CDR3 DNA: TGTGCCAGCAGCTTTGGACGCGGGGGGGCCCAAGAGACCCAGTACTTC. It encodes CASSFGRGGAQETQYF.

V is TRBV4-1 and J is TRBJ2-1, with 13 positions matching TRBD2. V shed 1 base, J shed 0 bases, and the junction held 9 bases outside the gene matches. The germline V gene has CDR1 MGHRA and CDR2 YSYEKL. The CDR3 length is 20 residues. CDR3 nucleotides: TGCGCCAGCAGCCAAGCCCTGACTAGCGGGGGGCCACCCTCCTACAATGAGCAGTTCTTC. The encoded protein is CASSQALTSGGPPSYNEQFF.

V gene TRBV27 combines with J gene TRBJ2-7, with D perhaps matching TRBD2 (6 bases). The CDR3 totals 12 residues. With 8 bases removed from V and 2 bases from J, the gap between germline ends came to 10 bases. Per the germline V gene, CDR1 is MNHEY and CDR2 is SMNVEV (reference sequence). CDR3 sequence (DNA): TGTGCCAGCCGGGACTTAACCTACGAGCAGTACTTC. Protein sequence: CASRDLTYEQYF.

This clone was seen once. The CDR3 bases are TGTGCCTCCTGGGGCAGCGGGAGGATTGAAGAGACCCAGTACTTC. This gives the protein CASWGSGRIEETQYF. The rearrangement uses TRBV30 and TRBJ2-5; 9 bases map to TRBD2. With 7 bases clipped from V and 3 bases from J, the junction kept 12 bases outside the gene matches. The CDR3 runs 15 residues. The V gene's germline CDR1 is GTSNPN and CDR2 SVGIG (reference sequence).

The chain joins TRBV5-1 to TRBJ2-3; the match to TRBD2 covers 8 bases. CDR1 and CDR2 (germline): SGHRS, YFSETQ. CDR3 length: 14 amino acids. Trimming cost V 9 bases and J 0 bases; bases outside gene matches: 6. The CDR3 nucleotides read TGCGCCACCAATAGCGGGATCAGCACAGATACGCAGTATTTT. Encoded protein: CATNSGISTDTQYF.

This sequence joins TRBV10-2 and TRBJ1-2; D unresolved. Per the germline V gene, CDR1 is WSHSY and CDR2 is SAAADI. The CDR3 length is 15 residues. Trimming took 7 bases from V and 5 from J, leaving 20 bases between them. CDR3 sequence: CASTPDPEGKYGYTF. Here the CDR3 DNA reads TGCGCCAGCACCCCGGACCCAGAGGGTAAATATGGCTACACCTTC.

V usage is TRBV21-1 and J usage is TRBJ1-3. TRBV21-1 is classified as a pseudogene. The CDR3 runs to 16 residues. The CDR3 is CATRPEVQEGGNTIYF. The CDR3 DNA reads as TGTGCCACCAGGCCCGAAGTGCAGGAGGGTGGAAACACCATATATTTT.

The rearrangement uses TRBV28 and TRBJ2-4, with D possibly being TRBD1 (5 bases). There are 15 residues in the CDR3. V dropped 1 base and J dropped 9 bases, with 16 bases sitting between them. Germline loops: CDR1 MDHEN, CDR2 SYDVKM. In DNA form, the CDR3 reads TGTGCCAGCAGTTTATCTGACAGCTCAGGGCCCATTCAGTACTTC. This translates into CASSLSDSSGPIQYF. The complete variable domain, with remaining parts taken from reference TRBV28 and TRBJ2-4, reads DVKVTQSSRYLVKRTGEKVFLECVQDMDHENMFWYRQDPGLGLRLIYFSYDVKMKEKGDIPEGYSVSREKKERFSLILESASTNQTSMYLCASSLSDSSGPIQYFGAGTRLSVL.

This clone was detected only once. Here the CDR3 reads CASSHPASGQETQYF. CDR3 nucleotide sequence: TGTGCCAGCAGTCATCCAGCTAGCGGGCAAGAGACCCAGTACTTC. The chain combines TRBV7-2 with TRBJ2-5; 8 bases fit TRBD2. The V gene end was trimmed by 6 bases and the J gene end by 2 bases; junction bases not matched to a gene: 8. This CDR3 is built from 15 residues. Germline V lookup: CDR1 SGHTA, CDR2 FQGNSA.